This T cell receptor (beta chain) was profiled in a study of early T cells in non-severe SARS-CoV-2 infection. As for the study in general: The chains were unpaired, and the sequenced material was bulk RNA from unsorted whole blood. General observations from the study: Anti-spike CD8 specificities were favored by VDJdb matching, whose results missed private and CD4 specificities.

The length of the CDR3 is 14 residues. CDR1 LNHDA and CDR2 SQIVND come from the germline V gene (reference sequence). V was cut by 6 bases and J by 0 bases, with 10 bases left in between. Separate cDNA molecules each had unique molecular identifiers attached to them. In TCRdb, the 5' RACE reads were re-called with MiXCR into one record per CDR3 protein. The profile shows tens of thousands of distinct CDR3 sequences, around a sixth of them singletons. In its sample, this clonotype was seen many times. Its cognate antigen is unknown. Sequenced here: whole blood, sampled at baseline. The J gene is TRBJ2-3, the V gene TRBV19, with no clear D. This TCR derives from an adult who was a healthcare worker with PCR-confirmed SARS-CoV-2 infection or an uninfected control (not recorded which). The CDR3 sequence is CASSRLASTDTQYF. The CDR3 nucleotides are TGTGCCAGTAGCAGACTGGCTAGCACAGATACGCAGTATTTT.